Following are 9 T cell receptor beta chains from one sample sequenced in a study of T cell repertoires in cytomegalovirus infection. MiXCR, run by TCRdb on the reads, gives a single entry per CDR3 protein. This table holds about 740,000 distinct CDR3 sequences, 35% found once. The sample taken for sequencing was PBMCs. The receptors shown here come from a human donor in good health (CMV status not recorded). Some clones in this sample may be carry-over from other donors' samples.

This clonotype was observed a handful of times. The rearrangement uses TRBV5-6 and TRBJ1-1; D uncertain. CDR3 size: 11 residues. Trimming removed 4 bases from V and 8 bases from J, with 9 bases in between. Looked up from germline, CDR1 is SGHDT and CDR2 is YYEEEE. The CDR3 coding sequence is TGTGCCAGCAGCGGCGAACAGGAAGCTTTCTTT. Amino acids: CASSGEQEAFF.

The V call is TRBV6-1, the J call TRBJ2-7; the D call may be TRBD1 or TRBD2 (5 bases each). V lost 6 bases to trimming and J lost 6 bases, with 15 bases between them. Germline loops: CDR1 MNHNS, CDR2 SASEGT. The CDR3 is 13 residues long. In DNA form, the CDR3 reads TGTGCCAGCAGAGCCGGGACCCCAGGCGAGCAGTACTTC. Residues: CASRAGTPGEQYF.

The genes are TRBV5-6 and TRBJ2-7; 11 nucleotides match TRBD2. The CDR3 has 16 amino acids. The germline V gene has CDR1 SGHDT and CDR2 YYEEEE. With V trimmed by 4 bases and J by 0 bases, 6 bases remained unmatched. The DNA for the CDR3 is TGTGCCAGCAGCCCCAGACTAGCGGGACCCTCCTACGAGCAGTACTTC. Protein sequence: CASSPRLAGPSYEQYF.

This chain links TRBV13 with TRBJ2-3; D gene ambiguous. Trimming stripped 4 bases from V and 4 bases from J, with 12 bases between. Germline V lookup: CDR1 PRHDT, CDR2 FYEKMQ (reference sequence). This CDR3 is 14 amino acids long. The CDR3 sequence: CASSSSRVADTQYF. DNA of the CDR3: TGTGCCAGCAGCTCAAGCCGAGTGGCAGATACGCAGTATTTT. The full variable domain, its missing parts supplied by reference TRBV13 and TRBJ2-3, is AAGVIQSPRHLIKEKRETATLKCYPIPRHDTVYWYQQGPGQDPQFLISFYEKMQSDKGSIPDRFSAQQFSDYHSELNMSSLELGDSALYFCASSSSRVADTQYFGPGTRLTVL.

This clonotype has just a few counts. The CDR3 DNA reads TGTGCCAGCAGTTTATACGCAGGGGGAAATCAGCCCCAGCATTTT. This encodes CASSLYAGGNQPQHF. V gene TRBV27 combines with J gene TRBJ1-5; 7 nucleotides match TRBD1. CDR3 size: 15 residues. The trim removed 1 base at V and 4 bases at J, leaving 4 bases unmatched. The germline gives CDR1 MNHEY, CDR2 SMNVEV (reference sequence).

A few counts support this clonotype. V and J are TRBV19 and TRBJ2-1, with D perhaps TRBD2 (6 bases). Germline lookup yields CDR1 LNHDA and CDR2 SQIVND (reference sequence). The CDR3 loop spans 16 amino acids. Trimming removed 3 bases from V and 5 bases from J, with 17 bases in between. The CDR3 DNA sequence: TGTGCCAGTAGTATTGTGGGGGGACGGTTCAACAATGAGCAGTTCTTC. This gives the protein CASSIVGGRFNNEQFF.

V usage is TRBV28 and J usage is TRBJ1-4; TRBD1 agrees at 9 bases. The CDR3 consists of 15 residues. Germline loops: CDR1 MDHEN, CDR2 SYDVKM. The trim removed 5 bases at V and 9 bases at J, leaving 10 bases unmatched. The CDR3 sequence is CASSLTGTGTKKLFF. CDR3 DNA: TGTGCCAGCAGTCTAACCGGGACAGGGACGAAAAAACTGTTTTTT.

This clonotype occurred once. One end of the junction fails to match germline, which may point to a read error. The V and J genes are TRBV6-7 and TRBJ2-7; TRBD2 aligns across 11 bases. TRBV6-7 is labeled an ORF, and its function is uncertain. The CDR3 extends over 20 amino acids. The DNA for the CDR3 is TGTGACAGCAGTCCCCCATCGGGGCTAGCGGGAGGTCTAAGCTCCTACGAGCAGTACTTC. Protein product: CDSSPPSGLAGGLSSYEQYF.

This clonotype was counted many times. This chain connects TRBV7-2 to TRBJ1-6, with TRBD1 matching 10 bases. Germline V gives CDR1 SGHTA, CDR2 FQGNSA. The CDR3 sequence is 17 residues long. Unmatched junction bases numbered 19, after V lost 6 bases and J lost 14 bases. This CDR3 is CASSKPGQGTTRGTLHF. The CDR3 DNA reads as TGTGCCAGCAGTAAGCCGGGACAGGGGACAACTAGGGGCACCCTCCACTTT.